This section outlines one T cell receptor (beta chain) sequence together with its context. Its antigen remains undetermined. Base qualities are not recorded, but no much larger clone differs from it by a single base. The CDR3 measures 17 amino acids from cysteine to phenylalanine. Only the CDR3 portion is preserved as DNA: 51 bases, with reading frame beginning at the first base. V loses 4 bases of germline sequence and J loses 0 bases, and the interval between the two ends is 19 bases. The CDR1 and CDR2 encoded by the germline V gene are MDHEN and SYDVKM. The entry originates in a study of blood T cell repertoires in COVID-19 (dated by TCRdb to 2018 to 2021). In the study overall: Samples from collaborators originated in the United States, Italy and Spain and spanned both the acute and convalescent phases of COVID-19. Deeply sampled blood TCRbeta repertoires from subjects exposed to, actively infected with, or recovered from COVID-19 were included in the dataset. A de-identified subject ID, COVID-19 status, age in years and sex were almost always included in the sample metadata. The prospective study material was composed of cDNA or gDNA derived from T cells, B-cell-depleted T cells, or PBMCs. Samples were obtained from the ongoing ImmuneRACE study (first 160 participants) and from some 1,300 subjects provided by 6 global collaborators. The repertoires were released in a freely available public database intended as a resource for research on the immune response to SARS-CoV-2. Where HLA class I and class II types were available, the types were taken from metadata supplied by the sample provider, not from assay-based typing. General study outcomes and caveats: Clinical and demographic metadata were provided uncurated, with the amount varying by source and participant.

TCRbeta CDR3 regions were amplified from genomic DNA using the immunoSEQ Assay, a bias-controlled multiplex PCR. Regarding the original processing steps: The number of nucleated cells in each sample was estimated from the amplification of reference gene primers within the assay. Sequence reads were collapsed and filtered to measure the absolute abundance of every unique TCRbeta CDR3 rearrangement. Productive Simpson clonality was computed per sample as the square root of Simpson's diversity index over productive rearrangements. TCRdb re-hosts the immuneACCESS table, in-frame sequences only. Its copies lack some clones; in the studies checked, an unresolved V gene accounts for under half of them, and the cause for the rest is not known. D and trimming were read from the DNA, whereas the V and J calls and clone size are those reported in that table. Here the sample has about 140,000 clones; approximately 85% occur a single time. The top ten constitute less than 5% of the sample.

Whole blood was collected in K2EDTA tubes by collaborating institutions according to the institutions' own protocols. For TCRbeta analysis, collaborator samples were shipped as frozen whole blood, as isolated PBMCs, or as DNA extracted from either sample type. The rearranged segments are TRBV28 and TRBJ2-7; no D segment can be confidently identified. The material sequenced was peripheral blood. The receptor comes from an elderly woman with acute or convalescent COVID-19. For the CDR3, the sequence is CASSSPSEWRSSYEQYF. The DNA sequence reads TGTGCCAGCAGTTCCCCCAGCGAATGGCGAAGCTCCTACGAGCAGTACTTC.